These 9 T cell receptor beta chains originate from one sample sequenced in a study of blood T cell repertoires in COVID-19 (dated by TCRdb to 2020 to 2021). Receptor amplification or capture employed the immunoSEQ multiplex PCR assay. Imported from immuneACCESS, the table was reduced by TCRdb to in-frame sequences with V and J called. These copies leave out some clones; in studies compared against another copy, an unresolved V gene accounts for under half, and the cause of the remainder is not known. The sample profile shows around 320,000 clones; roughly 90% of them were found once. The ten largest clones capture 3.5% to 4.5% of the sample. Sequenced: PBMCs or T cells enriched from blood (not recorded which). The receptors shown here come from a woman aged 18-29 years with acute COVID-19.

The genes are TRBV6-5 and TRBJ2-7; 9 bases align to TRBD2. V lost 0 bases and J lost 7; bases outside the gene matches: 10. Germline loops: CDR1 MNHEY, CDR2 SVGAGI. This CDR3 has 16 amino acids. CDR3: CASSYSRYSGSREQYF. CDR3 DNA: TGTGCCAGCAGTTACTCGAGGTATAGCGGGAGTAGGGAGCAGTACTTC.

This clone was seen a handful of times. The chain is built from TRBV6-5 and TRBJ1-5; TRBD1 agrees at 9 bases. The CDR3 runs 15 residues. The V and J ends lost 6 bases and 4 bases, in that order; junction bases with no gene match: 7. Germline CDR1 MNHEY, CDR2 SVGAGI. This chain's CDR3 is CASRTGGEGNQPQHF. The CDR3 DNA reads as TGTGCCAGCAGAACAGGGGGCGAGGGAAATCAGCCCCAGCATTTT.

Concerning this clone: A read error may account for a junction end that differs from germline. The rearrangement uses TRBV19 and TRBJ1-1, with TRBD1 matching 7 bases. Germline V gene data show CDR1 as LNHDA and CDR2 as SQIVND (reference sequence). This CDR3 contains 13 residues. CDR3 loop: CASSTRGNAEAFF. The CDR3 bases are TGTGCCAGTAGTACCAGGGGGAACGCTGAAGCTTTCTTT.

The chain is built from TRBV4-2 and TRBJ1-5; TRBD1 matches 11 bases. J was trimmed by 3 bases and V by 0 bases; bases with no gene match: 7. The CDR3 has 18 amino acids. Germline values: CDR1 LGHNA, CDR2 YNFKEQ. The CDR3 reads CASSQDTGTGGVNQPQHF. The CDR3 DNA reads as TGTGCCAGCAGCCAAGATACCGGGACAGGGGGAGTCAATCAGCCCCAGCATTTT.

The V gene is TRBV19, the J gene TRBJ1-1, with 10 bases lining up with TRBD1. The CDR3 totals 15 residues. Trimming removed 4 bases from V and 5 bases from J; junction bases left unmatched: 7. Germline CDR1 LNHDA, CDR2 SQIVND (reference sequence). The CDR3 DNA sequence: TGTGCCAGTAGTACGCGACAGGGGGCGAGGACTGAAGCTTTCTTT. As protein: CASSTRQGARTEAFF.

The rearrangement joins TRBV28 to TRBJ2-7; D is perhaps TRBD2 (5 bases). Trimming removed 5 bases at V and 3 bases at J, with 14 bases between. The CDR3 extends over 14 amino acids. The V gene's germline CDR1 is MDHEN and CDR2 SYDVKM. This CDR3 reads CASSPSFPLYEQYF. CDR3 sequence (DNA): TGTGCCAGCAGTCCTAGCTTCCCTCTCTACGAGCAGTACTTC.

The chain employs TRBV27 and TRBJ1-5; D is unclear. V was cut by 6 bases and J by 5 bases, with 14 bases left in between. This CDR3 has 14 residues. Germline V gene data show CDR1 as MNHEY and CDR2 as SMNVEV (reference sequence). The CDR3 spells CASSLDGLYQPQHF. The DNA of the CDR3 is TGTGCCAGCAGCCTAGACGGATTATATCAGCCCCAGCATTTT.

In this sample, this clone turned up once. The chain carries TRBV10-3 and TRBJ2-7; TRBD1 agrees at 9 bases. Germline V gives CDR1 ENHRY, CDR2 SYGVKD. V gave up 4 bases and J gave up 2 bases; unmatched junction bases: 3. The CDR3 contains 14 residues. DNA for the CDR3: TGTGCCATCAGTGGTGGACAGGGGACCTACGAGCAGTACTTC. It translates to CAISGGQGTYEQYF.

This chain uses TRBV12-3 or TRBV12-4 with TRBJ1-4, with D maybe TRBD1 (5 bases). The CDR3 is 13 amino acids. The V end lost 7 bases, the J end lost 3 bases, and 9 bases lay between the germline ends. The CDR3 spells CASNWGANEKLFF. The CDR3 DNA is TGTGCCAGCAATTGGGGGGCTAATGAAAAACTGTTTTTT.